This TCR beta chain was sequenced for a study of post-analysis software for immune sequencing data. Study in general: The courses of disease that were included comprised relapsing-remitting, secondary progressive and progressive-relapsing multiple sclerosis. Study observations and caveats: Samples prepared in the same batch strongly co-clustered by F measure. Versus controls, multiple sclerosis patients showed significantly lower diversity (normalized Chao1). With TRBV5-6, TRBV5-1 and TRBV20-1 included, a handful of TRBV segments were more frequent in patients than in controls.

Germline CDR1 reads DFQATT; CDR2 reads SNEGSKA (reference sequence). CDR3 length: 17 amino acids. V was cut by 3 bases and J by 0 bases, with 20 bases left in between. In regard to this clonotype: Its cognate antigen is unknown.

The TCR beta cDNA libraries carried unique molecular identifiers. T cells numbering about 0.95 to 10 million gave rise to roughly 0.5 million cDNA molecules. MiXCR, applied by TCRdb to the PCR reads, yields one record per CDR3 protein. The table includes about 460,000 distinct CDR3 sequences, under 55% detected once. Sequencing used blood. This sequence was found in a girl between 10 and 17 years old with multiple sclerosis. The chain joins TRBV20-1 to TRBJ1-1; weak D call: TRBD1 (5 bases). The CDR3 bases are TGCAGTGCTAGGGATGTCGGGGGACCCAGAATGAACACTGAAGCTTTCTTT. Encoded protein: CSARDVGGPRMNTEAFF.